This TCR beta chain was captured by sequencing in a study of cytotoxic CD8 clonotypes in ibrutinib-treated CLL. Assay: immunoSEQ multiplex PCR; the TCRdb copy retains only in-frame clones and omits some. The sample has about 25,000 clones; roughly 70% are singletons. V was pared by 2 bases and J by 2 bases, with 8 bases between. In germline, CDR1 is SGHTA, CDR2 FQGTGA. The CDR3 runs 14 residues. This clone was seen more than once but under ten times. This receptor was obtained from a human donor with chronic lymphocytic leukemia. The sample in question was PBMCs, obtained after 12 months of ibrutinib treatment. V gene TRBV7-3 combines with J gene TRBJ2-3; no clear D gene. The CDR3 loop reads CASSLDGHTDTQYF. CDR3 DNA sequence: TGTGCCAGCAGCTTAGACGGGCACACAGATACGCAGTATTTT.